The clone carrying this T cell receptor (beta chain) was found many times. Its target is unknown. The CDR3 end falls 3 residues outside the read, so it is completed with the germline J gene. The record originates from a study of T cell clonality in common variable immunodeficiency. This CDR3 is built from 12 residues. V lost 7 bases and J lost 7, with 16 bases in between. Germline CDR1 and CDR2: DFQATT and SNEGSKA (reference sequence). Study outcomes and limitations: Compared with controls, CVID subjects had fewer shared TCRbeta clones. TCRbeta clonality was increased in CVID versus healthy controls.

Libraries were prepared by immunoSEQ multiplex PCR; TCRdb keeps only in-frame clonotypes and omits some of them. The repertoire shows roughly 58,000 clones, none seen only once; the top ten take 0.7% to 0.95%. The sequence came from a person between 18 and 75 years old in good health. This chain joins TRBV20-1 and TRBJ1-1, with a weak D call TRBD1 (6 bases). The specimen was peripheral blood mononuclear cells. CDR3 sequence: CSVRGGAGEAFF. The CDR3 DNA, read in part, is TGCAGTGTCAGGGGAGGGGCGGGTGAA.